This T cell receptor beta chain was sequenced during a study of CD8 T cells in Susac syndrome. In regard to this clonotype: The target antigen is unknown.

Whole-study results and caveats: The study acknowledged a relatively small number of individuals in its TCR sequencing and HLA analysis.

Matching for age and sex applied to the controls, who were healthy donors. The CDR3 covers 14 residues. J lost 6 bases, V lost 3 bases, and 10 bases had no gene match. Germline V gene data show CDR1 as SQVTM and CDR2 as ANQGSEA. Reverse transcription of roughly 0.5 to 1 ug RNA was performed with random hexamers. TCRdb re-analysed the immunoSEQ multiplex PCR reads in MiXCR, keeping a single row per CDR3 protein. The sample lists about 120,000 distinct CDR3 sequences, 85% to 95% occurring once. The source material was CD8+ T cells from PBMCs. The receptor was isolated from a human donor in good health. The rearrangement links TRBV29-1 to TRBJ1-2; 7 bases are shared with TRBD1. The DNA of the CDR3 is TGCAGCGTTGATACTGGGGCAGGGGGTGATGGCTACACCTTC. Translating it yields CSVDTGAGGDGYTF.